Following are 10 T cell receptor beta chains from one sample sequenced in a study of regulatory T cells in long-lasting Graves disease. Both iRepertoire HTBI primers and Arm-PCR of CDR3 regions were used to build the TCR beta libraries. From the multiplex PCR reads, TCRdb called clonotypes with MiXCR, one entry per CDR3 protein. This sample has fewer than 550,000 distinct CDR3 sequences, with about a sixth found just once. Time point in this sample: newly diagnosed GD, antithyroid drugs for less than 3 months. Extracted RNA from PBMCs served as the source of the TCR library. The same data also contributed to another study, on T cells in Graves' hyperthyroidism and ophthalmopathy.

The specimen comprised peripheral blood mononuclear cells (PBMCs), sampled at new diagnosis, from a patient treated with antithyroid drugs. These receptors were taken from a woman aged 18-29 years with Graves disease.

V and J are TRBV30 and TRBJ2-3, with 10 bases fitting TRBD1. J lost 3 bases, V lost 7 bases, and 13 bases had no gene match. The CDR3 has 16 amino acids. The germline gives CDR1 GTSNPN, CDR2 SVGIG (reference sequence). This CDR3 is CASSPGQGVVTDTQYF. The CDR3 DNA follows: TGTGCCTCATCCCCCGGACAGGGGGTTGTGACAGATACGCAGTATTTT.

This clonotype has a count of ten or more. One junction end disagrees with the germline gene, perhaps due to a read error. The V and J genes are TRBV7-7 and TRBJ2-1; D is perhaps TRBD2 (5 bases). Germline V gene sequence: CDR1 SSHAT, CDR2 FNYEAQ (reference sequence). The CDR3 extends over 13 amino acids. This CDR3 reads CASSLAHRSEQFF. DNA of the CDR3: TGTGCTAGCAGCTTAGCGCATAGGAGTGAGCAGTTCTTC.

This chain uses TRBV7-9 with TRBJ1-4, with D perhaps matching TRBD1 (6 bases). The V and J ends lost 5 bases and 2 bases respectively, with 15 bases between them. The germline V gene has CDR1 SEHNR and CDR2 FQNEAQ (reference sequence). CDR3 size: 16 residues. In DNA, the CDR3 is TGTGCCAGCAGCCTCGGGGGGGCGCTCACTAATGAAAAACTGTTTTTT. The encoded protein is CASSLGGALTNEKLFF.

The table lists this clonotype with many counts. The genes are TRBV5-5 and TRBJ2-7, with no clear D. The CDR3 contains 15 residues. V was trimmed by 0 bases and J by 2 bases, leaving 12 bases between them. Germline V gene sequence: CDR1 SGHKS, CDR2 YYEKEE (reference sequence). The CDR3 here is CASSLDQLSPYEQYF. CDR3 in DNA: TGTGCCAGCAGCTTGGATCAACTTTCCCCCTACGAGCAGTACTTC.

This clonotype showed up many times. The chain uses TRBV28 and TRBJ2-1; 11 nucleotides match TRBD2. Germline CDR1 MDHEN, CDR2 SYDVKM. CDR3 length equals 16 residues. Trimming took 4 bases from V and 4 from J; bases not matched to a gene: 6. CDR3 loop: CASSSLGLAEYNEQFF. CDR3 bases: TGTGCCAGCAGTTCGCTGGGACTAGCGGAGTACAATGAGCAGTTCTTC.

The chain recombines TRBV10-2 with TRBJ2-1; the D gene is possibly TRBD1 (6 bases). Trimming took off 5 bases at V and 1 base at J, with 24 bases between the two ends. This CDR3 comprises 19 residues. Germline CDR1 WSHSY, CDR2 SAAADI. The DNA for the CDR3 is TGCGCCAGCAGTTGGGACACCGCCGACGACCAATCATCCTACAATGAGCAGTTCTTC. Amino acids: CASSWDTADDQSSYNEQFF.

This clonotype was recorded many times. The rearrangement joins TRBV11-2 to TRBJ2-3; no reliable D call. Trimming cost V 0 bases and J 6 bases, with 13 bases left between them. Germline CDR1 is SGHAT and CDR2 is FQNNGV. The CDR3 runs to 15 residues. The CDR3 sequence: CASSLDLRWLDTQYF. The DNA for the CDR3 is TGTGCCAGCAGCTTAGACCTACGGTGGTTGGATACGCAGTATTTT.

This clonotype was seen many times. The V gene is TRBV11-3, the J gene TRBJ2-1; no definite D call. This CDR3 has 11 amino acids. Germline values: CDR1 SGHNT, CDR2 YENEEA. The V gene lost 6 bases and the J gene lost 8 bases, with 8 bases spanning the gap. The CDR3 here is CASSEAYEQFF. The CDR3 region has the DNA TGTGCCAGCAGTGAAGCCTATGAGCAGTTCTTC. The full variable domain, completed using reference TRBV11-3 and TRBJ2-1, is EAGVVQSPRYKIIEKKQPVAFWCNPISGHNTLYWYLQNLGQGPELLIRYENEEAVDDSQLPKDRFSAERLKGVDSTLKIQPAELGDSAVYLCASSEAYEQFFGPGTRLTVL.

This clonotype was seen at least ten times. The chain carries TRBV11-2 and TRBJ2-1; TRBD2 matches 12 bases. Per germline, CDR1 SGHAT and CDR2 FQNNGV. The CDR3 is 15 residues long. The V gene end was trimmed by 5 bases and the J gene end by 7 bases; junction bases not matched to a gene: 6. The CDR3 DNA reads TGTGCCAGCAGCGACCTAGCGGGAGGGAGTAATGAGCAGTTCTTC. Translating gives CASSDLAGGSNEQFF.

This clonotype was found a few times. The chain joins TRBV28 to TRBJ1-3; no clear D. This CDR3 is 12 amino acids long. Between the trimmed V and J ends, which lost 5 bases and 8 bases, there was a span of 10 bases. Germline assignment: CDR1 MDHEN and CDR2 SYDVKM. In nucleotides, the CDR3 is TGTGCCAGCAGTCTAATCAGACACACCATATATTTT. As protein: CASSLIRHTIYF.